This section outlines one TCR beta chain sequence together with its context. Trimming took off 4 bases at V and 2 bases at J, with 8 bases between the two ends. The CDR3 runs 13 residues. Germline CDR1 and CDR2: LNHDA and SQIVND (reference sequence). This sample was taken from a study of blood T cell repertoires in COVID-19. TCRdb's copy holds only in-frame clones and misses some; the assay was immunoSEQ multiplex PCR. The repertoire includes 360,000 or so clones, about nine tenths of them detected once, and over 3.5% sits in the top ten. The sequencing sample was made of peripheral blood. The chain combines TRBV19 with TRBJ1-1, with D possibly matching TRBD1 (5 bases). The sequence came from a woman aged 55-69 years with COVID-19, enrolled during active disease. The CDR3 DNA reads as TGTGCCAGTAGTACACAGGCCAACACTGAAGCTTTCTTT. Its protein product is CASSTQANTEAFF.